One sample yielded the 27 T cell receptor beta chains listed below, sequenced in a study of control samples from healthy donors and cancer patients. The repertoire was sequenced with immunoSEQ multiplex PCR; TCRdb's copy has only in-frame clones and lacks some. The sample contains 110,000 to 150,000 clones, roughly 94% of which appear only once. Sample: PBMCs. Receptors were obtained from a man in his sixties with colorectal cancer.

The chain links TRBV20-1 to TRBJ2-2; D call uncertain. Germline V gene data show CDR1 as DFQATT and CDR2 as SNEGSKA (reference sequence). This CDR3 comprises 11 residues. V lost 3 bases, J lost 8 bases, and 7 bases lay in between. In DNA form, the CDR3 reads TGCAGTGCTAGCCTCGGAGGGGAGCTGTTTTTT. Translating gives CSASLGGELFF.

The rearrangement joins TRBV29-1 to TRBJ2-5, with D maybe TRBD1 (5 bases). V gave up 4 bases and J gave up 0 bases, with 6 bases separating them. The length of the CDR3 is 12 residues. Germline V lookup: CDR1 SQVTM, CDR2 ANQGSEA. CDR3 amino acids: CSVGQYQETQYF. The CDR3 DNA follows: TGCAGCGTTGGACAGTACCAAGAGACCCAGTACTTC.

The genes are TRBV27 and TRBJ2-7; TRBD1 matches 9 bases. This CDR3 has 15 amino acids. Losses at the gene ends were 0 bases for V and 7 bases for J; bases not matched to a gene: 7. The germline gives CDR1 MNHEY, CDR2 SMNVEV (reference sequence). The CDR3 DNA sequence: TGTGCCAGCAGTTTATCGACGACAGGGGGAAGGGAGCAGTACTTC. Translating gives CASSLSTTGGREQYF.

CDR3 loop: CASSARAGGTDTQYF. CDR3 DNA sequence: TGTGCCAGCAGCGCCCGCGCGGGGGGCACAGATACGCAGTATTTT. The chain uses TRBV9 and TRBJ2-3, with 7 bases aligning to TRBD2. This CDR3 comprises 15 residues. Germline values: CDR1 SGDLS, CDR2 YYNGEE. V lost 3 bases to trimming and J lost 1 base; unmatched junction nucleotides: 5.

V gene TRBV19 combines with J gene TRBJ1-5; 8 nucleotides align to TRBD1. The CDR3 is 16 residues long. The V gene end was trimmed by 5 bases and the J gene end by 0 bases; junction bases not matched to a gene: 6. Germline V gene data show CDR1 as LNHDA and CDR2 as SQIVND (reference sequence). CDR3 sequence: CASSVQGAASNQPQHF. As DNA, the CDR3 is TGTGCCAGTAGTGTCCAGGGGGCGGCTAGCAATCAGCCCCAGCATTTT. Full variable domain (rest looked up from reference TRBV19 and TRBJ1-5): DGGITQSPKYLFRKEGQNVTLSCEQNLNHDAMYWYRQDPGQGLRLIYYSQIVNDFQKGDIAEGYSVSREKKESFPLTVTSAQKNPTAFYLCASSVQGAASNQPQHFGDGTRLSIL.

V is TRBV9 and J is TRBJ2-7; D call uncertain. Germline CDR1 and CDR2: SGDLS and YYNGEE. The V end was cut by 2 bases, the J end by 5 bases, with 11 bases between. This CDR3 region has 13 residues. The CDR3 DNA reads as TGTGCCAGCAGCGTGGACGAATACGACGAGCAGTACTTC. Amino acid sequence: CASSVDEYDEQYF.

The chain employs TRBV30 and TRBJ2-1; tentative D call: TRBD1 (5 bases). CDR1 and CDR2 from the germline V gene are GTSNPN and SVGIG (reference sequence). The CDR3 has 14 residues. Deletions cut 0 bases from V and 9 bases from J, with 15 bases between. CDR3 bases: TGTGCCTGGAGTGTACAGGTCACCGCAGGTGAGCAGTTCTTC. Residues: CAWSVQVTAGEQFF.

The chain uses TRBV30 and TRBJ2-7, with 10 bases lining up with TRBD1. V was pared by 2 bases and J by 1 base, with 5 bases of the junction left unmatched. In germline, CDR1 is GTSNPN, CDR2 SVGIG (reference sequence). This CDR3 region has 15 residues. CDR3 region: CAWSIWGQGSYEQYF. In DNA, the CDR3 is TGTGCCTGGAGTATTTGGGGACAGGGGTCCTACGAGCAGTACTTC.

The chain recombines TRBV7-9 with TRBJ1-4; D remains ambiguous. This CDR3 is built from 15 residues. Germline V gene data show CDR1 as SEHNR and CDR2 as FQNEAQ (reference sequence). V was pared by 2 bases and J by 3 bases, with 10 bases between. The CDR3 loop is CASSLNQEPNEKLFF. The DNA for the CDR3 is TGTGCCAGCAGCTTAAACCAGGAACCTAATGAAAAACTGTTTTTT.

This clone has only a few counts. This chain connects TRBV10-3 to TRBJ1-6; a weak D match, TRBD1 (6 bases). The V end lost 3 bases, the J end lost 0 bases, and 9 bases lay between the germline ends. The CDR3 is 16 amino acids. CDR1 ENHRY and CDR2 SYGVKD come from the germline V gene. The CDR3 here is CAISEGGSSYNSPLHF. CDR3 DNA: TGTGCCATCAGTGAAGGGGGGAGCTCCTATAATTCACCCCTCCACTTT.

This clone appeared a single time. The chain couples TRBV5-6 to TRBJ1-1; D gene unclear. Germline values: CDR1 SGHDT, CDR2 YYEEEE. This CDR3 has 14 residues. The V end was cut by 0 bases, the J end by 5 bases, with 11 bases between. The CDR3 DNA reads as TGTGCCAGCAGCTTGGGATTTACGGGGACTGAAGCTTTCTTT. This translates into CASSLGFTGTEAFF.

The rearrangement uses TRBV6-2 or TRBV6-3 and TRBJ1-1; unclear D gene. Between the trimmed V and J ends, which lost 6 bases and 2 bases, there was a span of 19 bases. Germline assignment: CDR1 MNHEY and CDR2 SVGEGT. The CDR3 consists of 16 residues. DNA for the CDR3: TGTGCCAGCAGCTCCCCAGCAAAGGGAGGAAACACTGAAGCTTTCTTT. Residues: CASSSPAKGGNTEAFF.

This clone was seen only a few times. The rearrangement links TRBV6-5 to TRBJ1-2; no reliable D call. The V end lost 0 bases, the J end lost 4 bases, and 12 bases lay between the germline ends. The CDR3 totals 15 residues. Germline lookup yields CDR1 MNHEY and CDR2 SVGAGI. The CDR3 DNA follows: TGTGCCAGCAGTTACTCTATAGACTCGGGCTATGGCTACACCTTC. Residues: CASSYSIDSGYGYTF.

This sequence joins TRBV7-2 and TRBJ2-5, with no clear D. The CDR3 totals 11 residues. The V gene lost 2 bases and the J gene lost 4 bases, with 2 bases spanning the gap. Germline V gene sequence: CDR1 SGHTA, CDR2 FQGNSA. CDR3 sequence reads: CASSLLETQYF. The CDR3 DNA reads TGTGCCAGCAGCTTACTAGAGACCCAGTACTTC.

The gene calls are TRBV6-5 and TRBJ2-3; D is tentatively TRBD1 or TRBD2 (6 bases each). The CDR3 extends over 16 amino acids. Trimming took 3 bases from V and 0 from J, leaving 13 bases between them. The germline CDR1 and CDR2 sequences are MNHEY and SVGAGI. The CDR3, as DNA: TGTGCCAGCAGTTATTCCACGGGGGCTAGCACAGATACGCAGTATTTT. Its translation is CASSYSTGASTDTQYF.

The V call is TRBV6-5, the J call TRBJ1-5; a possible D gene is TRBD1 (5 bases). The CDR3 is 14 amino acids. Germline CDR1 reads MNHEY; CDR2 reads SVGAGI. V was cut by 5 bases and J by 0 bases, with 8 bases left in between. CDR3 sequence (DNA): TGTGCCAGCAGTCTGACAGATAGCAATCAGCCCCAGCATTTT. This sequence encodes CASSLTDSNQPQHF.

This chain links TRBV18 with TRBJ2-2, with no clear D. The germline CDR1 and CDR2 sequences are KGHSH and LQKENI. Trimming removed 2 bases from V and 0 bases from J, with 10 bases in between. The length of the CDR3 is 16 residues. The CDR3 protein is CASSPLTQTNTGELFF. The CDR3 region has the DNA TGTGCCAGCTCACCATTAACCCAAACGAACACCGGGGAGCTGTTTTTT.

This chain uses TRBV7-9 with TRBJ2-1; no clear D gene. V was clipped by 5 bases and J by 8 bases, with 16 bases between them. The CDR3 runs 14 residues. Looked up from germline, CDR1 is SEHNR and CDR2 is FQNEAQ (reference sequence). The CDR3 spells CASSPKISGYEQFF. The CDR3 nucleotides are TGTGCCAGCAGCCCCAAAATAAGTGGGTATGAGCAGTTCTTC.

CDR3 loop: CASSPPTGANIQYF. CDR3 sequence (DNA): TGTGCCAGCTCACCACCGACAGGGGCAAACATTCAGTACTTC. The chain couples TRBV18 to TRBJ2-4; 8 bases are shared with TRBD1. Trimming cost V 0 bases and J 6 bases; bases outside gene matches: 1. From germline, CDR1 is KGHSH and CDR2 LQKENI. The CDR3 length is 14 residues. Variable domain in full (rest from reference TRBV18 and TRBJ2-4): NAGVMQNPRHLVRRRGQEARLRCSPMKGHSHVYWYRQLPEEGLKFMVYLQKENIIDESGMPKERFSAEFPKEGPSILRIQQVVRGDSAAYFCASSPPTGANIQYFGAGTRLSVL.

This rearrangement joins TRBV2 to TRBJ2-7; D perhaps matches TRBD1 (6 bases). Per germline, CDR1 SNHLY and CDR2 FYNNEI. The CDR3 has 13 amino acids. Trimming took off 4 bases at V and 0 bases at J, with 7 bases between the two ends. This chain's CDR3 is CASSAGVSYEQYF. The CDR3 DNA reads TGTGCCAGCAGTGCAGGGGTCTCCTACGAGCAGTACTTC. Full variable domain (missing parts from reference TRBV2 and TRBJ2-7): EPEVTQTPSHQVTQMGQEVILRCVPISNHLYFYWYRQILGQKVEFLVSFYNNEISEKSEIFDDQFSVERPDGSNFTLKIRSTKLEDSAMYFCASSAGVSYEQYFGPGTRLTVT.

CDR3 coding DNA: TGTGCCAGCAGTTTCACGACAGGGTCTGGGGCCAACGTCCTGACTTTC. Translated: CASSFTTGSGANVLTF. The chain joins TRBV27 to TRBJ2-6; TRBD1 agrees at 7 bases. V shed 3 bases and J 1 base; nucleotides not matched to a gene: 3. CDR1 is MNHEY and CDR2 is SMNVEV in the germline V gene (reference sequence). The CDR3 extends over 16 amino acids.

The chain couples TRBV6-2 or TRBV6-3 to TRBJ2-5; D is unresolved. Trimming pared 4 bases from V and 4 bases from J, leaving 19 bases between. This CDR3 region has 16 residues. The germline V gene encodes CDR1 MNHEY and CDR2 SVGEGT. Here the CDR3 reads CASSLGLGFEGETQYF. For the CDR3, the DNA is TGTGCCAGCAGTTTGGGGTTGGGTTTTGAAGGAGAGACCCAGTACTTC.

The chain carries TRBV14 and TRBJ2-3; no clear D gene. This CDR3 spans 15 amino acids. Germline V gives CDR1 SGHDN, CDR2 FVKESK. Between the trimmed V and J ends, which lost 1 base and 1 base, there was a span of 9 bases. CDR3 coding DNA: TGTGCCAGCAGCCAAGGAGGAGCTGGCACAGATACGCAGTATTTT. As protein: CASSQGGAGTDTQYF.

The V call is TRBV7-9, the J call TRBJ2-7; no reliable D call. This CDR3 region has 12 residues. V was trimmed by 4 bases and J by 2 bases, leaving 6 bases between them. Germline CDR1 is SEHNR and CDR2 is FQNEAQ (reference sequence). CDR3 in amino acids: CASSYSTYEQYF. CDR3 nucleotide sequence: TGTGCCAGCAGCTATAGTACCTACGAGCAGTACTTC. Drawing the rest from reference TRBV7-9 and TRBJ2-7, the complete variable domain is DTGVSQNPRHKITKRGQNVTFRCDPISEHNRLYWYRQTLGQGPEFLTYFQNEAQLEKSRLLSDRFSAERPKGSFSTLEIQRTEQGDSAMYLCASSYSTYEQYFGPGTRLTVT.

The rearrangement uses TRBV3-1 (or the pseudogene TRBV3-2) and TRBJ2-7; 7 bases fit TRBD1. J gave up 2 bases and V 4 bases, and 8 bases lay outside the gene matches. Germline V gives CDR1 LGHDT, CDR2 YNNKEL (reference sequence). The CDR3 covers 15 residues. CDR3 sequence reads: CASSLSWTGPYEQYF. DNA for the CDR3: TGTGCCAGCAGCCTTTCGTGGACAGGTCCCTACGAGCAGTACTTC.

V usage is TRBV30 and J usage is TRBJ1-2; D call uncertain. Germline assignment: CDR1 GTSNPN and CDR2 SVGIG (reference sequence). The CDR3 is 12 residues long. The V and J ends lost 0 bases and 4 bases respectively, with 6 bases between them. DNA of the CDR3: TGTGCCTGGAGTGTTGGTGTCTATGGCTACACCTTC. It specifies CAWSVGVYGYTF.

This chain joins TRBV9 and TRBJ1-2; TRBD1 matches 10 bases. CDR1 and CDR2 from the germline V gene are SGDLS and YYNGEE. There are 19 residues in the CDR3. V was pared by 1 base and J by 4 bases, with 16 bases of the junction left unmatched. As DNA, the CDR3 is TGTGCCAGCAGCGTAACCTCCGGGGGTGGACAGGGGGACGGCTATGGCTACACCTTC. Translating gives CASSVTSGGGQGDGYGYTF.